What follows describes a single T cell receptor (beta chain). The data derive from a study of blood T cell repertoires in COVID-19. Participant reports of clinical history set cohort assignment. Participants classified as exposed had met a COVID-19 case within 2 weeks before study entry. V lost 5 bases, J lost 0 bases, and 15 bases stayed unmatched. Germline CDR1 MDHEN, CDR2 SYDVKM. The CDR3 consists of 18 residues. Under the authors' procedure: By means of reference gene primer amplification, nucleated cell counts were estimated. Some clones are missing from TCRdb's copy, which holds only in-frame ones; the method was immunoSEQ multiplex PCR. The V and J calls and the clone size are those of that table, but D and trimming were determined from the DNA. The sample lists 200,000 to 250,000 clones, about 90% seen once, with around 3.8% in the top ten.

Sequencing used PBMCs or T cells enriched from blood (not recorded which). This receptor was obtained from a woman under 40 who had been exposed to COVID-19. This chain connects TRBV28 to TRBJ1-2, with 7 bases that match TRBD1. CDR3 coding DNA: TGTGCCAGCAGTAAGCCCGACTGGACAGGCCGAGCTAACTATGGCTACACCTTC. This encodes CASSKPDWTGRANYGYTF.